The 18 T cell receptor beta chains presented below share a single source sample, sequenced in a study of T cells in Graves' hyperthyroidism and ophthalmopathy. Researchers took RNA transcripts and amplified the TCR beta CDR3 regions from them. RT-PCR in the first round (using the HTBI primer set) targeted the TCR CDR3. TCRdb called the multiplex PCR reads again in MiXCR, with one record for every CDR3 protein. The data show about 350,000 distinct CDR3 sequences, approximately 15% seen once. Sequencing input: blood. These receptors were taken from a woman aged 25 to 39 with Graves' hyperthyroidism.

Regarding this clonotype: This may be a read error, as it is one base from a much larger clone. CDR3 DNA: TGTGCCAGCAGACCCAGAGTTGGACGGGAAGAACTGTTTTTT. This codes for CASRPRVGREELFF. The chain recombines TRBV28 with TRBJ1-4; D not resolved. Per the germline V gene, CDR1 is MDHEN and CDR2 is SYDVKM. Trimming removed 6 bases at V and 12 bases at J, with 20 bases between. The CDR3 runs 14 residues. The full variable domain, rest sourced from reference TRBV28 and TRBJ1-4, is DVKVTQSSRYLVKRTGEKVFLECVQDMDHENMFWYRQDPGLGLRLIYFSYDVKMKEKGDIPEGYSVSREKKERFSLILESASTNQTSMYLCASRPRVGREELFFGSGTQLSVL.

In this sample, this clonotype turned up many times. This chain connects TRBV11-1 to TRBJ2-2; D gene ambiguous. V was clipped by 2 bases and J by 0 bases, with 10 bases between them. The CDR3 has 16 residues. The germline gives CDR1 SGHAT, CDR2 FQDESV (reference sequence). CDR3 sequence (DNA): TGTGCCAGCAGCTTACAAGCTGGCGCGAACACCGGGGAGCTGTTTTTT. As protein: CASSLQAGANTGELFF.

This clonotype has a handful of counts. V gene TRBV9 combines with J gene TRBJ2-6; D possibly matches TRBD1 or TRBD2 (5 bases each). V lost 1 base to trimming and J lost 3 bases, with 17 bases between them. The CDR3 covers 18 residues. The germline gives CDR1 SGDLS, CDR2 YYNGEE. In DNA form, the CDR3 reads TGTGCCAGCAGCGTACCCCAGGGCAGGGCGGGTGGGGCCAACGTCCTGACTTTC. This encodes CASSVPQGRAGGANVLTF.

This clonotype was counted ten times or more. The chain couples TRBV11-2 to TRBJ2-1; D possibly matches TRBD1 or TRBD2 (6 bases each). Trimming took 5 bases from V and 9 from J, leaving 17 bases between them. Per the germline V gene, CDR1 is SGHAT and CDR2 is FQNNGV. There are 14 residues in the CDR3. DNA of the CDR3: TGTGCCAGCAGCCCCGGGGGCCCGATGGGTGAGCAGTTCTTC. It codes for CASSPGGPMGEQFF.

This clonotype was seen more than once but under ten times. This chain connects TRBV20-1 to TRBJ1-5; D uncertain. The germline CDR1 and CDR2 sequences are DFQATT and SNEGSKA (reference sequence). With 3 bases removed from V and 0 bases from J, the gap between germline ends came to 18 bases. The CDR3 covers 17 residues. The CDR3 nucleotides read TGCAGTGCTAGTCCCTCGACCTCCTCCTTTAGCAATCAGCCCCAGCATTTT. Translated, it gives CSASPSTSSFSNQPQHF.

This clonotype was observed many times. J is TRBJ1-4 and V is TRBV20-1; TRBD1 matches at 7 bases. V shed 1 base, J shed 5 bases, and the junction held 7 bases outside the gene matches. CDR3 length: 15 amino acids. CDR1 and CDR2 from the germline V gene are DFQATT and SNEGSKA (reference sequence). The CDR3 nucleotides read TGCAGTGCTAGAGGTTTCGGCAGGGGGAATGAAAAACTGTTTTTT. Protein: CSARGFGRGNEKLFF.

This clonotype was counted many times. The chain links TRBV20-1 to TRBJ1-2, with TRBD1 as a possible D gene (6 bases). Trimming removed 6 bases at V and 6 bases at J, with 17 bases between. Germline CDR1 reads DFQATT; CDR2 reads SNEGSKA (reference sequence). This CDR3 has 13 amino acids. Here the CDR3 DNA reads TGCAGTGCCCTGGTAGGGGGTACTCATGGCTACACCTTC. Translated: CSALVGGTHGYTF.

This clonotype was seen ten or more times. The chain employs TRBV15 and TRBJ2-7, with 13 positions matching TRBD2. The germline gives CDR1 LNHNV, CDR2 YYDKDF (reference sequence). This CDR3 comprises 17 residues. Trimming removed 3 bases from V and 7 bases from J; junction bases left unmatched: 12. The CDR3 bases are TGTGCCACCAGCAGGGGACTAGCGGGACTGGGCAATGGGGAGCAGTACTTC. Translated: CATSRGLAGLGNGEQYF. The variable domain in full, completed from reference TRBV15 and TRBJ2-7, reads DAMVIQNPRYQVTQFGKPVTLSCSQTLNHNVMYWYQQKSSQAPKLLFHYYDKDFNNEADTPDNFQSRRPNTSFCFLDIRSPGLGDTAMYLCATSRGLAGLGNGEQYFGPGTRLTVT.

This chain links TRBV4-1 with TRBJ2-7, with TRBD1 matching over 9 bases. Per the germline V gene, CDR1 is MGHRA and CDR2 is YSYEKL. The length of the CDR3 is 14 residues. V dropped 5 bases and J dropped 4; count of bases not matched to a gene: 6. CDR3 in DNA: TGCGCCAGCAGCGGAATGGGACAGGGATACGAGCAGTACTTC. Translation gives CASSGMGQGYEQYF.

This clonotype was found many times. V and J are TRBV30 and TRBJ2-2, with no clear D. Deletions cut 2 bases from V and 6 bases from J, with 10 bases between. The germline V gene has CDR1 GTSNPN and CDR2 SVGIG (reference sequence). The CDR3 totals 13 residues. The CDR3 here is CAWSSIGAGELFF. The CDR3 DNA reads as TGTGCCTGGAGTTCGATTGGTGCCGGGGAGCTGTTTTTT.

The V gene is TRBV7-9, the J gene TRBJ2-1; D remains unclear. The CDR3 contains 15 residues. Germline V lookup: CDR1 SEHNR, CDR2 FQNEAQ (reference sequence). The V and J ends lost 6 bases and 6 bases respectively, with 18 bases between them. For the CDR3, the DNA is TGTGCCAGCAGACCCGACACTCCTCTACGCAATGAGCAGTTCTTC. Encoded protein: CASRPDTPLRNEQFF. Full variable domain (outside the CDR3, taken from reference TRBV7-9 and TRBJ2-1): DTGVSQNPRHKITKRGQNVTFRCDPISEHNRLYWYRQTLGQGPEFLTYFQNEAQLEKSRLLSDRFSAERPKGSFSTLEIQRTEQGDSAMYLCASRPDTPLRNEQFFGPGTRLTVL.

This clonotype showed up many times. The genes are TRBV10-1 and TRBJ1-4; D call uncertain. The germline V and J ends were trimmed by 0 bases and 8 bases, with 13 bases remaining between them. Germline V gene lookup returns CDR1 WNHNN and CDR2 SYGVQD (reference sequence). This CDR3 spans 15 amino acids. DNA for the CDR3: TGCGCCAGCAGTGAGTCCCCGGGTCGCCGCGAAAAACTGTTTTTT. Translated: CASSESPGRREKLFF.

Concerning this clonotype: A much more abundant neighbour one base away suggests this may be a read error. The V gene is TRBV12-3 or TRBV12-4, the J gene TRBJ2-1; no clear D. Matching the DNA end better, TRBJ2-7 makes the J call doubtful. The CDR3 is 12 residues long. The CDR3 nucleotides are TGTGCCAGTGGAGCAGAGTACAATGAGCAGTACTTC. Amino acid sequence: CASGAEYNEQYF.

This chain connects TRBV27 to TRBJ1-6; 7 bases are a match to TRBD1. The V and J ends lost 5 bases and 9 bases, in that order; junction bases with no gene match: 4. The CDR3 runs 13 residues. Per the germline V gene, CDR1 is MNHEY and CDR2 is SMNVEV (reference sequence). In DNA, the CDR3 is TGTGCCAGCAGTGACAGGGCTTTTTCACCCCTCCACTTT. Translating it yields CASSDRAFSPLHF.

This clonotype occurred many times. The CDR3 nucleotides read TGTGCCAGCAACCCCCGAGGGGGCTCCTATAATTCACCCCTCCACTTT. It translates to CASNPRGGSYNSPLHF. V usage is TRBV6-2 or TRBV6-3 and J usage is TRBJ1-6, with D possibly being TRBD1 (6 bases). The CDR3 has 16 amino acids. The V end was cut by 7 bases, the J end by 0 bases, with 13 bases between. The germline V gene has CDR1 MNHEY and CDR2 SVGEGT.

This clonotype was picked up many times. CDR3 bases: TGTGCCAGCAGTTCGTTGTCTGGGTATGGGGGAAGTCGGGATCAGCCCCAGCATTTT. This codes for CASSSLSGYGGSRDQPQHF. The J gene is TRBJ1-5, the V gene TRBV12-3 or TRBV12-4, with a tentative D call TRBD1 (5 bases). The length of the CDR3 is 19 residues. V dropped 4 bases and J dropped 5 bases, with 27 bases sitting between them.

In this sample, this clonotype turned up a few times. The rearrangement joins TRBV9 to TRBJ2-1; D is ambiguous. The CDR3 loop spans 13 amino acids. The germline CDR1 and CDR2 sequences are SGDLS and YYNGEE. Deletions cut 4 bases from V and 7 bases from J, with 12 bases between. CDR3 region: CASSPNEANEQFF. The CDR3 DNA follows: TGTGCCAGCAGCCCGAATGAAGCGAATGAGCAGTTCTTC. The full variable domain, with the rest looked up from reference TRBV9 and TRBJ2-1, is DSGVTQTPKHLITATGQRVTLRCSPRSGDLSVYWYQQSLDQGLQFLIQYYNGEERAKGNILERFSAQQFPDLHSELNLSSLELGDSALYFCASSPNEANEQFFGPGTRLTVL.

This clonotype was observed many times. The rearrangement links TRBV2 to TRBJ2-7, with D tentatively TRBD1 (5 bases). Germline V CDR1 and CDR2: SNHLY, FYNNEI. The V and J ends lost 9 bases and 2 bases respectively, with 11 bases between them. The CDR3 loop spans 12 amino acids. CDR3 sequence reads: CASLRATYEQYF. The CDR3 nucleotides are TGTGCCAGTCTCAGGGCCACCTACGAGCAGTACTTC.